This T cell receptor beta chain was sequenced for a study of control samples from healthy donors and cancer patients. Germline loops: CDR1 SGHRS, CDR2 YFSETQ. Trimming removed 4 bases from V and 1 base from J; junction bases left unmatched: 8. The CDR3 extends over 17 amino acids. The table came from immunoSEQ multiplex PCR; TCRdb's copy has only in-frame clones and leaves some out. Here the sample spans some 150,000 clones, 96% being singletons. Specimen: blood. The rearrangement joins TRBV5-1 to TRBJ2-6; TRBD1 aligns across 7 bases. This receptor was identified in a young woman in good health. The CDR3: CASSGGQSKSGANVLTF. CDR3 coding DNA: TGCGCCAGCAGCGGGGGACAGTCGAAGTCTGGGGCCAACGTCCTGACTTTC.